What follows are 12 T cell receptor beta chains derived from one specimen sequenced in a study of blood T cell repertoires in COVID-19. Measured with immunoSEQ multiplex PCR; TCRdb has only the in-frame clones, and not every one. The sample lists about 140,000 clones; over 75% were seen once. What was sequenced was PBMCs or T cells enriched from blood (not recorded which). These TCRs come from a woman in her forties or fifties who had recovered from COVID-19.

The DNA for the CDR3 is TGTGCCAGCAGTTTGGGACAGTACAATCAGCCCCAGCATTTT. Amino acids: CASSLGQYNQPQHF. The gene calls are TRBV28 and TRBJ1-5, with TRBD1 matching over 7 bases. The CDR3 extends over 14 amino acids. Germline V gene lookup returns CDR1 MDHEN and CDR2 SYDVKM. J was trimmed by 3 bases and V by 3 bases; bases with no gene match: 2.

This clone appeared a single time. The gene calls are TRBV19 and TRBJ1-1, with D unresolved. Trimming cost V 6 bases and J 1 base, with 6 bases left between them. The CDR3 runs to 12 residues. Germline CDR1 is LNHDA and CDR2 is SQIVND (reference sequence). CDR3: CASRGANTEAFF. For the CDR3, the DNA is TGTGCCAGTAGGGGCGCGAACACTGAAGCTTTCTTT.

This clone was seen just once. V and J are TRBV24-1 and TRBJ2-1, with 10 bases aligning to TRBD1. With 9 bases clipped from V and 8 bases from J, the junction kept 6 bases outside the gene matches. Germline V CDR1 and CDR2: KGHDR, SFDVKD. This CDR3 has 13 amino acids. CDR3 sequence (DNA): TGTGCCACCTCTAGGGACAGGGGCGATGAGCAGTTCTTC. Amino acid sequence: CATSRDRGDEQFF.

The rearrangement joins TRBV5-1 to TRBJ2-7; 7 nucleotides match TRBD1. CDR1 and CDR2 (germline): SGHRS, YFSETQ. CDR3 length: 12 residues. V was clipped by 3 bases and J by 5 bases; unmatched bases: 2. The CDR3 DNA sequence: TGCGCCAGCAGCTACAGGGGCGACGAGCAGTACTTC. It yields the protein CASSYRGDEQYF.

This chain's CDR3 is CASKMDRAPIHTEAFF. The DNA of the CDR3 is TGTGCCAGTAAGATGGACAGGGCGCCGATTCACACTGAAGCTTTCTTT. This sequence joins TRBV19 and TRBJ1-1; 8 positions agree with TRBD1. Germline V CDR1 and CDR2: LNHDA, SQIVND (reference sequence). With V trimmed by 7 bases and J by 3 bases, 13 bases remained unmatched. The length of the CDR3 is 16 residues.

Regarding this clone: At one end, the junction sequence differs from germline, possibly due to a read error. The rearrangement uses TRBV10-3 and TRBJ2-1; 14 bases agree with TRBD2. The CDR3 loop spans 15 amino acids. Looked up from germline, CDR1 is ENHRY and CDR2 is SYGVKD. The CDR3 protein is CAITETSGRVDEQFF. CDR3 in DNA: TGTGCCATCACTGAGACTAGCGGGAGGGTCGATGAGCAGTTCTTC.

This rearrangement joins TRBV6-6 to TRBJ2-7; 11 bases fit TRBD1. From germline, CDR1 is MNHNY and CDR2 SVGAGI (reference sequence). V dropped 10 bases and J dropped 7; count of bases not matched to a gene: 9. The CDR3 totals 13 residues. CDR3 region: CAIRTGGSGEQYF. The CDR3 region has the DNA TGTGCCATCCGGACAGGGGGCTCGGGGGAGCAGTACTTC.

The rearrangement uses TRBV15 and TRBJ2-1, with TRBD2 matching over 12 bases. V lost 1 base and J lost 4; bases outside the gene matches: 2. The germline CDR1 and CDR2 sequences are LNHNV and YYDKDF (reference sequence). The CDR3 has 16 residues. CDR3 protein: CATSRGLAGAYNEQFF. The CDR3 bases are TGTGCCACCAGCAGAGGACTAGCGGGAGCGTACAATGAGCAGTTCTTC.

This chain uses TRBV6-5 with TRBJ1-2, with TRBD1 identical over 7 bases. V was pared by 6 bases and J by 4 bases, with 8 bases of the junction left unmatched. CDR1 MNHEY and CDR2 SVGAGI come from the germline V gene. CDR3 size: 14 residues. This chain's CDR3 is CASRVDRDGYGYTF. In DNA, the CDR3 is TGTGCCAGCAGAGTTGACAGGGACGGCTATGGCTACACCTTC.

The chain joins TRBV24-1 to TRBJ2-5, with D maybe TRBD1 (6 bases). This CDR3 has 12 amino acids. Germline V CDR1 and CDR2: KGHDR, SFDVKD. V lost 5 bases and J 4 bases, leaving 7 bases between the germline ends. The CDR3 here is CATSARGETQYF. The CDR3 DNA reads as TGTGCCACCAGTGCCAGGGGAGAGACCCAGTACTTC.

V usage is TRBV10-1 and J usage is TRBJ2-1, with D perhaps TRBD2 (6 bases). The CDR3 consists of 16 residues. V was cut by 0 bases and J by 0 bases, with 9 bases left in between. Germline CDR1 and CDR2: WNHNN and SYGVQD (reference sequence). The CDR3 coding sequence is TGCGCCAGCAGTGAGTCTAGCGGTCCCTCCTACAATGAGCAGTTCTTC. Encoded protein: CASSESSGPSYNEQFF.

V usage is TRBV3-1 (or the pseudogene TRBV3-2) and J usage is TRBJ2-1, with TRBD2 matching over 9 bases. Trimming at V came to 0 bases and at J to 3 bases, leaving 9 bases not matched to a gene. CDR1 is LGHDT and CDR2 is YNNKEL in the germline V gene (reference sequence). CDR3 length equals 18 residues. DNA of the CDR3: TGTGCCAGCAGCCAAGATAAAGGTAGCGGGGGCATCTACAATGAGCAGTTCTTC. Protein product: CASSQDKGSGGIYNEQFF.